This TCR beta chain is drawn from a study of post-analysis software for immune sequencing data. On the study more broadly: Both relapsing-remitting and secondary progressive multiple sclerosis featured among the disease courses, as did progressive-relapsing multiple sclerosis.

In the case of this clonotype: What it recognizes is unknown.

cDNA libraries for TCR beta contained unique molecular identifiers. A population of 1 to 10 million T cells gave rise to 400,000 to 550,000 cDNA molecules. MiXCR, applied by TCRdb to the PCR reads, yields one record per CDR3 protein. The profile shows roughly 580,000 distinct CDR3 sequences, about 40% of them singletons. The germline V gene has CDR1 DFQATT and CDR2 SNEGSKA (reference sequence). The CDR3 spans 15 residues. The V segment lost 1 base and the J segment 1 base; nucleotides outside the gene matches: 3. Broader study findings: Relative to controls, patients had five TRBV segments at higher frequency, with TRBV5-6, TRBV5-1 and TRBV20-1 among these. Samples from one preparation batch, clustered by F measure, grouped strongly together. Controls showed significantly higher normalized Chao1 diversity than did multiple sclerosis patients.

The specimen sequenced was blood. The receptor comes from a girl aged 5-17 years with multiple sclerosis. The chain has TRBV20-1 and TRBJ2-3; TRBD2 matches at 9 bases. The CDR3 sequence is CSARAGGRGTDTQYF. The CDR3 bases are TGCAGTGCTAGAGCTGGCGGGAGGGGCACAGATACGCAGTATTTT.